This T cell receptor (beta chain) was identified in a study of blood T cell repertoires in COVID-19. In the study overall: T cells, B-cell-depleted T cells, or PBMCs supplied cDNA or gDNA.

Here immunoSEQ multiplex PCR was the method, and the copy in TCRdb shows in-frame clones only, minus some. Altogether 350,000 or so clones are present, roughly 90% being singletons, with the ten largest covering about 18%. The CDR3 contains 12 residues. Germline values: CDR1 SGHDN, CDR2 FVKESK. Deletions cut 1 base from V and 11 bases from J, with 11 bases between. The specimen was PBMCs or T cells enriched from blood (not recorded which). The chain is built from TRBV14 and TRBJ1-1, with TRBD1 as a possible D gene (5 bases). This sequence was found in a woman in her twenties or thirties who had recovered from COVID-19. CDR3 sequence: CASSQVGAGAFF. DNA of the CDR3: TGTGCCAGCAGCCAAGTTGGGGCTGGGGCTTTCTTT.